The 23 T cell receptor beta chains below come from one sample, sequenced in a study of shared T cell receptors in the human thymus. Here immunoSEQ multiplex PCR was the method, and the copy in TCRdb shows in-frame clones only, minus some. The sample has some 720,000 clones; around 89% are singletons. This sample also appeared in a second study, on human thymus T cells.

The source material was thymocytes. Every receptor here comes from a boy in the first two years of life with a congenital heart defect.

This chain connects TRBV5-1 to TRBJ2-7, with 8 bases aligning to TRBD2. The CDR3 loop spans 20 amino acids. Germline V gene lookup returns CDR1 SGHRS and CDR2 YFSETQ. Losses at the gene ends were 2 bases for V and 6 bases for J; bases not matched to a gene: 25. CDR3 protein: CASSLHAGTHIRREEAEQYF. In nucleotides, the CDR3 is TGCGCCAGCAGCTTACACGCCGGGACTCACATAAGGCGGGAGGAGGCCGAGCAGTACTTC.

The V gene is TRBV7-2, the J gene TRBJ2-5, with D tentatively TRBD2 (5 bases). Germline CDR1 reads SGHTA; CDR2 reads FQGNSA. There are 13 residues in the CDR3. Trimming shortened V by 2 bases and J by 4 bases, and 8 bases separated the two germline ends. In DNA, the CDR3 is TGTGCCAGCAGCTTAAAGGCGGGAGAGACCCAGTACTTC. This encodes CASSLKAGETQYF.

This chain uses TRBV19 with TRBJ1-3; perhaps TRBD1 as D (6 bases). The ends were cut back, 5 bases at V and 0 bases at J, with 14 bases in the middle. Germline V CDR1 and CDR2: LNHDA, SQIVND (reference sequence). CDR3 length: 16 residues. CDR3 region: CASSLRDTRSGNTIYF. CDR3 nucleotide sequence: TGTGCCAGTAGTCTACGGGACACGCGCTCTGGAAACACCATATATTTT.

The J gene is TRBJ2-5, the V gene TRBV4-2; 7 bases match TRBD1. The J call may be in error: the DNA end matches TRBJ2-7 better. Germline V lookup: CDR1 LGHNA, CDR2 YNFKEQ. This CDR3 contains 14 residues. This CDR3 is CASSPRDSSYEQYF. The CDR3 DNA is TGTGCCAGCAGCCCCCGGGACAGCTCCTACGAGCAGTACTTC.

The chain couples TRBV7-8 to TRBJ2-2; possible D gene TRBD2, 6 bases. Trimming pared 3 bases from V and 4 bases from J, leaving 12 bases between. Germline V gene sequence: CDR1 SGHVS, CDR2 FQNEAQ. The CDR3 is 15 residues long. CDR3 protein: CASSFGGLSTGELFF. For the CDR3, the DNA is TGTGCCAGCAGCTTTGGGGGGTTGAGCACCGGGGAGCTGTTTTTT.

V is TRBV29-1 and J is TRBJ2-5; D perhaps matches TRBD1 (5 bases). From germline, CDR1 is SQVTM and CDR2 ANQGSEA. Between the trimmed V and J ends, which lost 6 bases and 2 bases, there was a span of 7 bases. The CDR3 covers 11 residues. Here the CDR3 reads CSVRQQETQYF. The DNA for the CDR3 is TGCAGCGTCAGACAGCAAGAGACCCAGTACTTC.

This clone was recorded once. V gene TRBV14 combines with J gene TRBJ2-7; 8 nucleotides match TRBD2. The V segment lost 0 bases and the J segment 3 bases; nucleotides outside the gene matches: 22. CDR1 and CDR2 (germline): SGHDN, FVKESK. The CDR3 contains 21 residues. CDR3: CASSQDGRYGPGLGKGYEQYF. CDR3 nucleotides: TGTGCCAGCAGCCAAGATGGTCGTTACGGCCCGGGACTAGGCAAGGGCTACGAGCAGTACTTC.

The chain uses TRBV11-3 and TRBJ2-7, with TRBD2 identical over 9 bases. In germline, CDR1 is SGHNT, CDR2 YENEEA. The CDR3 is 16 amino acids. V shed 4 bases, J shed 2 bases, and the junction held 9 bases outside the gene matches. CDR3 region: CASSSTTSGLTYEQYF. DNA of the CDR3: TGTGCCAGCAGCTCTACGACTAGCGGACTAACCTACGAGCAGTACTTC.

This clone was detected once. The rearrangement uses TRBV5-6 and TRBJ2-2, with 8 bases aligning to TRBD2. The CDR3 contains 15 residues. J lost 6 bases, V lost 6 bases, and 10 bases had no gene match. Germline CDR1 and CDR2: SGHDT and YYEEEE. CDR3 sequence (DNA): TGTGCCAGCACCCTGAGACTAGCGAGGGCCGGGGAGCTGTTTTTT. It yields the protein CASTLRLARAGELFF.

This clone appeared a single time. The V call is TRBV28, the J call TRBJ2-7; D is possibly TRBD2 (5 bases). Trimming left V 3 bases short and J 0 bases short, with 15 bases between. The V gene's germline CDR1 is MDHEN and CDR2 SYDVKM. The CDR3 consists of 16 residues. For the CDR3, the DNA is TGTGCCAGCAGTTTTGGAGGAGAGAACCTCTCCTACGAGCAGTACTTC. Its translation is CASSFGGENLSYEQYF.

The CDR3 is CASSLSGRDTGELFF. The CDR3 DNA follows: TGTGCCAGCAGCCTTAGCGGGAGGGATACCGGGGAGCTGTTTTTT. The chain uses TRBV11-2 and TRBJ2-2; the match to TRBD2 covers 11 bases. Germline V gene data show CDR1 as SGHAT and CDR2 as FQNNGV. This CDR3 comprises 15 residues. Trimming cost V 5 bases and J 5 bases; bases outside gene matches: 4.

To note about this clone: This sample also contains other DNA sequences that code for the same CDR3. The chain joins TRBV5-1 to TRBJ1-5, with 8 bases that match TRBD1. This CDR3 has 14 amino acids. Trimming cost V 2 bases and J 6 bases; bases outside gene matches: 4. Germline CDR1 and CDR2: SGHRS and YFSETQ. The CDR3 nucleotides are TGCGCCAGCAGCTTAGGACAGGGCGGTCAGCCCCAGCATTTT. Translation: CASSLGQGGQPQHF.

The J gene is TRBJ2-3, the V gene TRBV5-4, with D tentatively TRBD2 (6 bases). Germline lookup yields CDR1 SGHNT and CDR2 YYREEE (reference sequence). Deletions cut 0 bases from V and 1 base from J, with 9 bases between. CDR3 length: 15 residues. The CDR3 coding sequence is TGTGCCAGCAGCTTGGAATTAGCGGGCACAGATACGCAGTATTTT. This encodes CASSLELAGTDTQYF.

The genes are TRBV7-2 and TRBJ1-1, with D perhaps TRBD1 (5 bases). CDR1 and CDR2 from the germline V gene are SGHTA and FQGNSA. The CDR3 sequence is 16 residues long. The germline V and J ends were trimmed by 5 bases and 3 bases, with 19 bases remaining between them. CDR3 bases: TGTGCCAGCAGCGCAGTGGGGGGGGGAAGAGACACTGAAGCTTTCTTT. As protein: CASSAVGGGRDTEAFF.

The chain links TRBV10-3 to TRBJ2-1; unclear D gene. The CDR3 is 13 amino acids. Germline CDR1 reads ENHRY; CDR2 reads SYGVKD. V was trimmed by 4 bases and J by 5 bases, leaving 9 bases between them. The CDR3 reads CAISGSADNEQFF. The CDR3 nucleotides are TGTGCCATCAGTGGGAGTGCGGACAATGAGCAGTTCTTC.

This clone was detected once. This chain uses TRBV18 with TRBJ1-2; D unresolved. V was clipped by 3 bases and J by 2 bases, with 10 bases between them. Germline CDR1 reads KGHSH; CDR2 reads LQKENI. The CDR3 is 14 amino acids. The DNA for the CDR3 is TGTGCCAGCTCACCGGAGGGAGCCAACTATGGCTACACCTTC. It encodes CASSPEGANYGYTF.

In this sample, this clone turned up a few times. V gene TRBV4-2 combines with J gene TRBJ1-1; D perhaps matches TRBD1 (6 bases). Per the germline V gene, CDR1 is LGHNA and CDR2 is YNFKEQ. Trimming left V 1 base short and J 0 bases short, with 18 bases between. The CDR3 runs to 18 residues. This CDR3 reads CASSQVPHPGQMNTEAFF. The CDR3 nucleotides read TGTGCCAGCAGCCAAGTCCCCCATCCGGGACAAATGAACACTGAAGCTTTCTTT.

The chain carries TRBV6-6 and TRBJ1-5; TRBD1 might be the D (6 bases). Trimming cost V 6 bases and J 6 bases, with 9 bases left between them. From germline, CDR1 is MNHNY and CDR2 SVGAGI (reference sequence). The CDR3 extends over 12 amino acids. CDR3 sequence reads: CASRDSLQPQHF. DNA for the CDR3: TGTGCCAGCAGGGACAGTCTTCAGCCCCAGCATTTT.

This sequence joins TRBV4-2 and TRBJ2-4, with 8 bases lining up with TRBD2. Germline CDR1 LGHNA, CDR2 YNFKEQ. Germline trimming cut 4 bases from V and 0 bases from J; bases unmatched to any gene: 14. The CDR3 consists of 19 residues. CDR3 residues: CASSPAPLADALAKNIQYF. The CDR3 DNA reads as TGTGCCAGCAGCCCTGCCCCACTAGCGGACGCCCTAGCCAAAAACATTCAGTACTTC.

The rearrangement links TRBV5-1 to TRBJ1-2, with D perhaps TRBD1 (5 bases). The CDR3 is 14 residues long. V was shortened by 0 bases and J by 8 bases, with 14 bases between the two germline ends. Germline V lookup: CDR1 SGHRS, CDR2 YFSETQ. The CDR3 loop is CASSLDRDFPGYTF. DNA for the CDR3: TGCGCCAGCAGCTTGGACCGGGACTTTCCGGGCTACACCTTC.

This clone was observed a handful of times. The V and J genes are TRBV14 and TRBJ2-1, with a weak D call TRBD1 (5 bases). This CDR3 spans 15 amino acids. Per the germline V gene, CDR1 is SGHDN and CDR2 is FVKESK. Between the trimmed V and J ends, which lost 0 bases and 6 bases, there was a span of 12 bases. The CDR3 DNA reads as TGTGCCAGCAGCCAAGATCCCCAGGGTGGCAATGAGCAGTTCTTC. It codes for CASSQDPQGGNEQFF.

The chain joins TRBV7-8 to TRBJ1-4; maybe TRBD1 (5 bases). CDR3 size: 15 residues. V shed 0 bases and J shed 4 bases, with 9 bases lying between them. The germline V gene encodes CDR1 SGHVS and CDR2 FQNEAQ. CDR3 bases: TGTGCCAGCAGCTTAGCGCGGACATATAATGAAAAACTGTTTTTT. Its translation is CASSLARTYNEKLFF.

Here the CDR3 DNA reads TGTGCCAGCAGGGAAAGAGTTAGCTCTGGGGCCAACGTCCTGACTTTC. The encoded protein is CASRERVSSGANVLTF. The chain links TRBV2 to TRBJ2-6; D gene uncertain. V was trimmed by 6 bases and J by 0 bases, leaving 12 bases between them. Per germline, CDR1 SNHLY and CDR2 FYNNEI. The CDR3 spans 16 residues.